The next 16 T cell receptor beta chains were all read from a single sample in a study of blood T cell repertoires in COVID-19. TCRdb keeps only in-frame clones here, not all; method: immunoSEQ multiplex PCR. The table shows hundreds of thousands of clones, with 80% to 90% occurring only once. The specimen sequenced was PBMCs or T cells enriched from blood (not recorded which). The receptors here all came from a man younger than 35 who had recovered from COVID-19.

The CDR3 region has the DNA TGCGCCAGCAGCTTGCAACTCGACAGCCCCAAGTACGAGCAGTACTTC. This sequence encodes CASSLQLDSPKYEQYF. The gene calls are TRBV5-1 and TRBJ2-7; possibly TRBD1 for D (5 bases). V dropped 1 base and J dropped 4 bases, with 18 bases sitting between them. CDR3 length: 16 residues. Germline V gene sequence: CDR1 SGHRS, CDR2 YFSETQ.

This clone was recorded at least ten times. J is TRBJ1-4 and V is TRBV6-1, with TRBD1 matching 8 bases. The CDR3 totals 16 residues. V lost 4 bases, J lost 5 bases, and 9 bases stayed unmatched. Germline CDR1 reads MNHNS; CDR2 reads SASEGT. The CDR3 sequence is CASSARQGTGNEKLFF. The CDR3 DNA follows: TGTGCCAGCAGTGCGCGACAGGGGACCGGGAATGAAAAACTGTTTTTT.

The V call is TRBV5-1, the J call TRBJ1-2, with a weak D call TRBD1 (5 bases). Germline V lookup: CDR1 SGHRS, CDR2 YFSETQ. Trimming took off 4 bases at V and 7 bases at J, with 20 bases between the two ends. The CDR3 consists of 15 residues. CDR3 sequence (DNA): TGCGCCAGCAGCCTTAACCCCGACAGCCCGGGTGGCTACACCTTC. Protein sequence: CASSLNPDSPGGYTF.

This clone appeared a single time. The V gene is TRBV5-1, the J gene TRBJ1-2, with unresolved D. The CDR3 length is 14 residues. V gave up 5 bases and J gave up 5 bases, with 16 bases separating them. The germline CDR1 and CDR2 sequences are SGHRS and YFSETQ. The CDR3 bases are TGCGCCAGCAGATCGGGGTATCGGAGGTATGGCTACACCTTC. Residues: CASRSGYRRYGYTF.

CDR3: CASSLQGAGEKLFF. CDR3 bases: TGTGCCAGCAGTTTGCAGGGGGCGGGAGAAAAACTGTTTTTT. This chain joins TRBV28 and TRBJ1-4, with 8 bases matching TRBD1. The CDR3 runs to 14 residues. With 3 bases clipped from V and 8 bases from J, the junction kept 5 bases outside the gene matches. Germline lookup yields CDR1 MDHEN and CDR2 SYDVKM.

The genes are TRBV27 and TRBJ1-5; no firm D call. The CDR3 has 15 residues. Germline lookup yields CDR1 MNHEY and CDR2 SMNVEV (reference sequence). Trimming took off 3 bases at V and 1 base at J, with 10 bases between the two ends. CDR3 amino acids: CASSFAADSNQPQHF. The CDR3 DNA reads as TGTGCCAGCAGTTTCGCGGCAGACAGCAATCAGCCCCAGCATTTT.

This chain uses TRBV18 with TRBJ1-1; TRBD1 agrees at 9 bases. Germline V gives CDR1 KGHSH, CDR2 LQKENI. The CDR3 covers 15 residues. The junction had 3 bases not matched to a gene; V was cut back by 3 bases and J by 1 base. CDR3 sequence (DNA): TGTGCCAGCTCACCCTTACAGGGGGCGAACACTGAAGCTTTCTTT. Protein: CASSPLQGANTEAFF.

This clone showed up just a few times. This specimen includes other DNA sequences encoding the same CDR3. The rearrangement joins TRBV4-2 to TRBJ2-3; D not resolved. Germline V gene data show CDR1 as LGHNA and CDR2 as YNFKEQ. The CDR3 has 14 amino acids. V was pared by 0 bases and J by 2 bases, with 6 bases between. CDR3 amino acids: CASSQDRSTDTQYF. The CDR3 DNA sequence: TGTGCCAGCAGCCAAGACAGGTCCACAGATACGCAGTATTTT.

The J gene is TRBJ2-2, the V gene TRBV6-5; 8 positions match TRBD1. CDR1 is MNHEY and CDR2 is SVGAGI in the germline V gene. V lost 7 bases to trimming and J lost 6 bases; unmatched junction nucleotides: 4. The CDR3 length is 13 residues. CDR3 in amino acids: CASTSGGSGELFF. CDR3 nucleotide sequence: TGTGCCAGCACCTCAGGGGGCTCCGGGGAGCTGTTTTTT.

The V call is TRBV7-2, the J call TRBJ2-3; TRBD2 might be the D (5 bases). Trimming took off 1 base at V and 0 bases at J, with 8 bases between the two ends. Germline CDR1 is SGHTA and CDR2 is FQGNSA. There are 15 residues in the CDR3. CDR3 protein: CASSLGGHSTDTQYF. CDR3 in DNA: TGTGCCAGCAGCTTAGGCGGGCATAGCACAGATACGCAGTATTTT.

In this sample, this clone turned up once. This sequence joins TRBV19 and TRBJ1-1, with a tentative D call TRBD1 (5 bases). CDR1 is LNHDA and CDR2 is SQIVND in the germline V gene (reference sequence). This CDR3 is 12 amino acids long. V gave up 11 bases and J gave up 3 bases, with 13 bases separating them. The CDR3 DNA reads as TGTGCCGTCCGCGGGGGACACACTGAAGCTTTCTTT. Its translation: CAVRGGHTEAFF.

This clone was found a few times. The genes are TRBV5-1 and TRBJ2-1; 9 bases line up with TRBD2. The germline V gene has CDR1 SGHRS and CDR2 YFSETQ. This CDR3 comprises 16 residues. The V gene end was trimmed by 4 bases and the J gene end by 13 bases; junction bases not matched to a gene: 18. CDR3 DNA: TGCGCCAGCAGCCTACCGGCGGGGGGGGCCCTCGGGGAACAGTTCTTC. Its translation is CASSLPAGGALGEQFF.

The J gene is TRBJ1-6, the V gene TRBV5-6; possibly TRBD1 for D (5 bases). V was shortened by 3 bases and J by 4 bases, with 14 bases between the two germline ends. The germline V gene encodes CDR1 SGHDT and CDR2 YYEEEE. This CDR3 has 16 residues. The CDR3 region has the DNA TGTGCCAGCAGCTCACCTGACAGAACTTATAATTCACCCCTCCACTTT. Amino acid sequence: CASSSPDRTYNSPLHF. Using reference TRBV5-6 and TRBJ1-6 for the parts outside the CDR3, the full variable domain is DAGVTQSPTHLIKTRGQQVTLRCSPKSGHDTVSWYQQALGQGPQFIFQYYEEEERQRGNFPDRFSGHQFPNYSSELNVNALLLGDSALYLCASSSPDRTYNSPLHFGNGTRLTVT.

This clone has a single count. J is TRBJ2-1 and V is TRBV24-1; D is possibly TRBD1 (6 bases). Trimming took off 5 bases at V and 8 bases at J, with 18 bases between the two ends. This CDR3 is 15 amino acids long. Germline V CDR1 and CDR2: KGHDR, SFDVKD. The CDR3 nucleotides are TGTGCCACCAGTGCGAGGACAGTCCAACCCCATGAGCAGTTCTTC. Residues: CATSARTVQPHEQFF.

The CDR3 bases are TGTGCCAGCAGTAGCAGGGAGGCTCAAGAGACCCAGTACTTC. It translates to CASSSREAQETQYF. J is TRBJ2-5 and V is TRBV5-4; D is possibly TRBD2 (6 bases). V shed 5 bases and J shed 2 bases, with 13 bases lying between them. The CDR3 is made up of 14 amino acids. Per the germline V gene, CDR1 is SGHNT and CDR2 is YYREEE (reference sequence).

In nucleotides, the CDR3 is TGTGCCAGCAGCCTAACTACGGGACTAGCGGGACGAAGCACAGATACGCAGTATTTT. Encoded protein: CASSLTTGLAGRSTDTQYF. The V call is TRBV5-5, the J call TRBJ2-3, with TRBD2 identical over 13 bases. This CDR3 region has 19 residues. CDR1 is SGHKS and CDR2 is YYEKEE in the germline V gene (reference sequence). V shed 4 bases and J 0 bases; nucleotides not matched to a gene: 11. Full variable domain (outside the CDR3, taken from reference TRBV5-5 and TRBJ2-3): DAGVTQSPTHLIKTRGQQVTLRCSPISGHKSVSWYQQVLGQGPQFIFQYYEKEERGRGNFPDRFSARQFPNYSSELNVNALLLGDSALYLCASSLTTGLAGRSTDTQYFGPGTRLTVL.